These 30 T cell receptor beta chains came from one sample sequenced in a study of blood T cell repertoires in COVID-19. Generated by immunoSEQ multiplex PCR, the TCRdb table keeps only in-frame clones and is missing some. The sample has more than 95,000 clones; about 80% are singletons. Sequenced input: peripheral blood. Receptors originate from a man between 65 and 85 years old with active or convalescent COVID-19.

V gene TRBV5-6 combines with J gene TRBJ2-5, with D perhaps TRBD2 (5 bases). V lost 3 bases to trimming and J lost 0 bases, with 6 bases between them. The CDR3 consists of 13 residues. Germline CDR1 reads SGHDT; CDR2 reads YYEEEE. The CDR3 DNA is TGTGCCAGCAGCTGGAGGTACCAAGAGACCCAGTACTTC. The encoded protein is CASSWRYQETQYF. The entire variable domain, with the rest obtained from reference TRBV5-6 and TRBJ2-5, is as follows: DAGVTQSPTHLIKTRGQQVTLRCSPKSGHDTVSWYQQALGQGPQFIFQYYEEEERQRGNFPDRFSGHQFPNYSSELNVNALLLGDSALYLCASSWRYQETQYFGPGTRLLVL.

J is TRBJ2-1 and V is TRBV7-2; 11 positions match TRBD1. Per the germline V gene, CDR1 is SGHTA and CDR2 is FQGNSA. V was pared by 4 bases and J by 11 bases, with 4 bases of the junction left unmatched. The CDR3 sequence is 13 residues long. This CDR3 is CASSSGTGGQQFF. For the CDR3, the DNA is TGTGCCAGCAGCTCAGGGACAGGGGGACAGCAGTTCTTC.

V and J are TRBV4-3 and TRBJ1-2; 8 nucleotides agree with TRBD1. Trimming removed 4 bases from V and 0 bases from J; junction bases left unmatched: 7. Germline-derived CDR1 and CDR2 are LGHNA and YSLEER. This CDR3 has 16 residues. The CDR3 protein is CASSLVGQGANYGYTF. As DNA, the CDR3 is TGCGCCAGCAGCCTTGTAGGACAGGGAGCTAACTATGGCTACACCTTC.

The chain couples TRBV6-6 to TRBJ2-5; TRBD2 agrees at 14 bases. The germline V gene encodes CDR1 MNHNY and CDR2 SVGAGI (reference sequence). This CDR3 has 17 residues. V shed 5 bases and J 4 bases; nucleotides not matched to a gene: 9. CDR3 coding DNA: TGTGCCAGCAGTCGCGGGACTAGCGGGAGTTTTATAGAGACCCAGTACTTC. This sequence encodes CASSRGTSGSFIETQYF.

The chain has TRBV11-2 and TRBJ2-7; possibly TRBD1 for D (5 bases). The CDR3 length is 13 residues. CDR1 SGHAT and CDR2 FQNNGV come from the germline V gene. Trimming shortened V by 1 base and J by 2 bases, and 6 bases separated the two germline ends. The CDR3 loop is CASSLGTTYEQYF. In DNA form, the CDR3 reads TGTGCCAGCAGCTTAGGGACAACCTACGAGCAGTACTTC.

CDR3 residues: CASSVQATNYGYTF. The DNA for the CDR3 is TGTGCCAGCAGCGTACAGGCAACTAACTATGGCTACACCTTC. J is TRBJ1-2 and V is TRBV9, with D unclear. This CDR3 is built from 14 residues. The V end lost 1 base, the J end lost 0 bases, and 7 bases lay between the germline ends. In germline, CDR1 is SGDLS, CDR2 YYNGEE.

The chain carries TRBV28 and TRBJ2-5, with no clear D. The V gene lost 11 bases and the J gene lost 5 bases, with 9 bases spanning the gap. This CDR3 is built from 10 residues. Germline assignment: CDR1 MDHEN and CDR2 SYDVKM. CDR3 coding DNA: TGTGCCTTCCGAGCGGAGACCCAGTACTTC. The encoded protein is CAFRAETQYF.

This clone was recorded once. The CDR3 loop is CATSRDSRIWNNEQFF. The CDR3 DNA reads TGTGCCACCAGCAGAGACTCCAGGATTTGGAACAATGAGCAGTTCTTC. The chain uses TRBV15 and TRBJ2-1; no reliable D call. Per germline, CDR1 LNHNV and CDR2 YYDKDF (reference sequence). CDR3 size: 16 residues. V was pared by 0 bases and J by 5 bases, with 14 bases between.

The chain combines TRBV7-6 with TRBJ2-5; tentatively, D is TRBD1 (5 bases). Germline CDR1 reads SGHVS; CDR2 reads FNYEAQ. V was shortened by 0 bases and J by 7 bases, with 15 bases between the two germline ends. The CDR3 is 15 amino acids. The CDR3 DNA sequence: TGTGCCAGCAGCTTAGCGACAACAGGAATGGCGACCCAGTACTTC. Its protein product is CASSLATTGMATQYF.

This clone has a count of ten or more. The V and J genes are TRBV5-5 and TRBJ1-2; tentative D call: TRBD1 (5 bases). The CDR3 loop spans 13 amino acids. V was shortened by 5 bases and J by 4 bases, with 12 bases between the two germline ends. CDR1 is SGHKS and CDR2 is YYEKEE in the germline V gene (reference sequence). CDR3 region: CASSYQGVYGYTF. The CDR3 DNA reads TGTGCCAGCAGTTATCAGGGCGTCTATGGCTACACCTTC.

The chain joins TRBV29-1 to TRBJ2-3; TRBD2 aligns across 11 bases. After removal of 4 bases from V and 4 bases from J, the junction contained 7 bases not matched to a gene. Germline assignment: CDR1 SQVTM and CDR2 ANQGSEA. The CDR3 length is 15 residues. This chain's CDR3 is CSVVSGRAMADTQYF. In DNA form, the CDR3 reads TGCAGCGTTGTTAGCGGGAGGGCCATGGCAGATACGCAGTATTTT.

The chain has TRBV11-3 and TRBJ1-2; possibly TRBD1 for D (5 bases). The V end lost 0 bases, the J end lost 2 bases, and 10 bases lay between the germline ends. Germline values: CDR1 SGHNT, CDR2 YENEEA. This CDR3 spans 15 amino acids. This CDR3 is CASSLDRVGNYGYTF. The CDR3 DNA reads TGTGCCAGCAGCTTAGACAGGGTTGGAAACTATGGCTACACCTTC.

The J gene is TRBJ2-2, the V gene TRBV7-8, with TRBD2 identical over 8 bases. This CDR3 has 19 residues. J lost 2 bases, V lost 2 bases, and 13 bases had no gene match. Germline V gene lookup returns CDR1 SGHVS and CDR2 FQNEAQ. The CDR3 region is CASSLIYRLAGGNTGELFF. The CDR3 DNA reads as TGTGCCAGCAGCTTAATCTACCGCCTGGCGGGGGGAAACACCGGGGAGCTGTTTTTT.

This sequence joins TRBV20-1 and TRBJ1-4, with TRBD1 as a possible D gene (5 bases). From germline, CDR1 is DFQATT and CDR2 SNEGSKA (reference sequence). Trimming shortened V by 3 bases and J by 8 bases, and 16 bases separated the two germline ends. The CDR3 runs to 14 residues. As DNA, the CDR3 is TGCAGTGCTAGTTCCGGGGGTTTAGACGAAAAACTGTTTTTT. As protein: CSASSGGLDEKLFF.

The rearrangement links TRBV11-1 to TRBJ1-1; TRBD1 is a possible D gene (6 bases). Germline V gives CDR1 SGHAT, CDR2 FQDESV (reference sequence). V shed 5 bases and J shed 4 bases, with 14 bases lying between them. The CDR3 is 14 residues long. The CDR3 region has the DNA TGTGCCAGCAGCGCGGGGGGCCAGGGCACTGAAGCTTTCTTT. Its translation: CASSAGGQGTEAFF.

The V and J genes are TRBV18 and TRBJ2-7, with 9 bases aligning to TRBD1. The CDR3 loop spans 17 amino acids. J gave up 0 bases and V 0 bases, and 6 bases lay outside the gene matches. Germline-derived CDR1 and CDR2 are KGHSH and LQKENI. CDR3 sequence: CASSPPMGQGYSYEQYF. CDR3 sequence (DNA): TGTGCCAGCTCACCACCGATGGGACAGGGTTACTCCTACGAGCAGTACTTC.

For the CDR3, the DNA is TGCAGCGTTGTACAGGGGGCTGGCGGCTACACCTTC. Translation: CSVVQGAGGYTF. This chain joins TRBV29-1 and TRBJ1-2; 9 bases are shared with TRBD1. The J segment lost 8 bases and the V segment lost 4 bases, leaving 5 bases of the junction unmatched. This CDR3 spans 12 amino acids. Per the germline V gene, CDR1 is SQVTM and CDR2 is ANQGSEA.

V is TRBV19 and J is TRBJ1-5; D is uncertain. CDR3 length: 16 residues. From germline, CDR1 is LNHDA and CDR2 SQIVND (reference sequence). Trimming took 6 bases from V and 0 from J, leaving 15 bases between them. The CDR3 DNA follows: TGTGCCAGTAGGCCCGCCCCAGACAATAGCAATCAGCCCCAGCATTTT. This codes for CASRPAPDNSNQPQHF.

The chain has TRBV11-2 and TRBJ2-7, with D uncertain. Germline CDR1 is SGHAT and CDR2 is FQNNGV. This CDR3 spans 11 amino acids. V was cut by 5 bases and J by 7 bases, with 9 bases left in between. CDR3 sequence reads: CASSPRREQYF. CDR3 DNA: TGTGCCAGCAGCCCTAGACGGGAGCAGTACTTC.

The chain links TRBV11-3 to TRBJ2-3, with D perhaps matching TRBD2 (6 bases). This CDR3 spans 15 amino acids. V lost 1 base to trimming and J lost 1 base, with 9 bases between them. The germline CDR1 and CDR2 sequences are SGHNT and YENEEA. CDR3 coding DNA: TGTGCCAGCAGCTTAGGTGGGGAGGGCACAGATACGCAGTATTTT. Its protein is CASSLGGEGTDTQYF.

This clone was found once. The chain carries TRBV3-1 (or the pseudogene TRBV3-2) and TRBJ1-1; 9 nucleotides line up with TRBD1. The CDR3 runs 17 residues. Germline V CDR1 and CDR2: LGHDT, YNNKEL (reference sequence). After removal of 0 bases from V and 5 bases from J, the junction contained 10 bases not matched to a gene. The CDR3 region is CASSQENPRDRVTEAFF. For the CDR3, the DNA is TGTGCCAGCAGCCAAGAGAACCCCCGGGACAGGGTTACTGAAGCTTTCTTT.

J is TRBJ2-2 and V is TRBV27; TRBD1 matches at 7 bases. From germline, CDR1 is MNHEY and CDR2 SMNVEV (reference sequence). The CDR3 runs to 15 residues. Trimming cost V 3 bases and J 0 bases; bases outside gene matches: 1. The CDR3 DNA sequence: TGTGCCAGCAGTTTGGACAGGCCGAACACCGGGGAGCTGTTTTTT. This sequence encodes CASSLDRPNTGELFF.

There are a few counts of this clone. This chain joins TRBV5-1 and TRBJ1-2, with 7 bases identical to TRBD1. This CDR3 spans 14 amino acids. The V segment lost 0 bases and the J segment 4 bases; nucleotides outside the gene matches: 3. Germline loops: CDR1 SGHRS, CDR2 YFSETQ. The CDR3, as DNA: TGCGCCAGCAGCTTGGGACGACAGGGCTATGGCTACACCTTC. Its protein is CASSLGRQGYGYTF.

The chain joins TRBV9 to TRBJ2-3, with unresolved D. Trimming pared 4 bases from V and 2 bases from J, leaving 11 bases between. The germline gives CDR1 SGDLS, CDR2 YYNGEE. CDR3 length: 14 residues. CDR3 bases: TGTGCCAGCAGCTACCGGATAGCCACAGATACGCAGTATTTT. Translation gives CASSYRIATDTQYF. The complete variable domain, with remaining parts taken from reference TRBV9 and TRBJ2-3, reads DSGVTQTPKHLITATGQRVTLRCSPRSGDLSVYWYQQSLDQGLQFLIQYYNGEERAKGNILERFSAQQFPDLHSELNLSSLELGDSALYFCASSYRIATDTQYFGPGTRLTVL.

This clone appeared a single time. V gene TRBV7-6 combines with J gene TRBJ1-3, with 7 positions matching TRBD1. From germline, CDR1 is SGHVS and CDR2 FNYEAQ. J lost 4 bases, V lost 1 base, and 10 bases had no gene match. This CDR3 spans 17 amino acids. CDR3 nucleotides: TGTGCCAGCAGCTTAGGTGTTTTAGGGGGCGGAGGAAACACCATATATTTT. The encoded protein is CASSLGVLGGGGNTIYF.

The chain joins TRBV11-2 to TRBJ2-2; D call uncertain. Trimming removed 4 bases at V and 2 bases at J, with 2 bases between. Germline values: CDR1 SGHAT, CDR2 FQNNGV. There are 12 residues in the CDR3. CDR3 amino acids: CASSSNTGELFF. The DNA of the CDR3 is TGTGCCAGCAGCTCAAACACCGGGGAGCTGTTTTTT.

The genes are TRBV5-4 and TRBJ2-2; 7 bases match TRBD2. Trimming at V came to 0 bases and at J to 5 bases, leaving 7 bases not matched to a gene. The CDR3 length is 16 residues. Germline loops: CDR1 SGHNT, CDR2 YYREEE (reference sequence). This CDR3 reads CASSLVAGVFTGELFF. CDR3 DNA sequence: TGTGCCAGCAGCTTGGTTGCGGGAGTGTTTACCGGGGAGCTGTTTTTT.

The CDR3, as DNA: TGTGCCAGTACCAGCGACAGGTCGGGTGGCTACACCTTC. Amino acid sequence: CASTSDRSGGYTF. The chain carries TRBV19 and TRBJ1-2, with D tentatively TRBD1 (6 bases). Germline lookup yields CDR1 LNHDA and CDR2 SQIVND (reference sequence). Trimming cost V 7 bases and J 7 bases, with 16 bases left between them. This CDR3 region has 13 residues.

The chain is built from TRBV2 and TRBJ2-1; 7 nucleotides agree with TRBD1. In germline, CDR1 is SNHLY, CDR2 FYNNEI. The CDR3 length is 14 residues. V trimming: 8 bases; J trimming: 6 bases; junction bases outside the gene matches: 10. The DNA for the CDR3 is TGTGCCAGCCAGGACAGGCTTTTCCCCAATGAGCAGTTCTTC. It yields the protein CASQDRLFPNEQFF.

The chain has TRBV6-4 and TRBJ1-1; D gene uncertain. Germline V CDR1 and CDR2: MRHNA, SNTAGT. The V end lost 6 bases, the J end lost 1 base, and 12 bases lay between the germline ends. The CDR3 sequence is 14 residues long. This CDR3 is CASSRFAGNTEAFF. The CDR3 region has the DNA TGTGCCAGCAGCAGATTTGCGGGGAACACTGAAGCTTTCTTT.